This TCR beta chain was profiled in a study of T cells in Graves' hyperthyroidism and ophthalmopathy. V lost 7 bases and J 6 bases, leaving 18 bases between the germline ends. Germline loops: CDR1 SNHLY, CDR2 FYNNEI. The CDR3 is 14 amino acids. Using RNA transcripts as the source, TCR beta CDR3 regions were amplified. The HTBI primer set served for first-round RT-PCR of the TCR CDR3. Each CDR3 protein gets one entry after TCRdb re-called the multiplex PCR reads with MiXCR. The table has around 600,000 distinct CDR3 sequences, 14% seen once. Sequencing was done on a sample of blood. J is TRBJ1-2 and V is TRBV2; TRBD1 is a possible D gene (6 bases). The clonotype originates from a woman between 45 and 60 years old with Graves' ophthalmopathy. The CDR3 loop is CASTQGQSWDGYTF. The CDR3, as DNA: TGTGCCAGCACCCAGGGGCAGAGCTGGGATGGCTACACCTTC.